This TCR beta chain is drawn from a study of T cell responses to AZD1222 COVID-19 vaccine. Sequenced by immunoSEQ multiplex PCR; TCRdb stores in-frame clones only, minus some. The data hold under 150,000 clones, with around nine tenths observed a single time. V was pared by 4 bases and J by 4 bases, with 14 bases between. The CDR3 extends over 16 amino acids. Germline assignment: CDR1 LNHDA and CDR2 SQIVND (reference sequence). The starting material was peripheral blood, obtained 28 days after the second AZD1222 dose. This chain connects TRBV19 to TRBJ2-6; D not certain. This TCR was recovered from an adult who received the AZD1222 COVID-19 vaccine. Here the CDR3 reads CASSTSTRRGANVLTF. The DNA of the CDR3 is TGTGCCAGTAGTACCTCAACCCGGCGCGGGGCCAACGTCCTGACTTTC.